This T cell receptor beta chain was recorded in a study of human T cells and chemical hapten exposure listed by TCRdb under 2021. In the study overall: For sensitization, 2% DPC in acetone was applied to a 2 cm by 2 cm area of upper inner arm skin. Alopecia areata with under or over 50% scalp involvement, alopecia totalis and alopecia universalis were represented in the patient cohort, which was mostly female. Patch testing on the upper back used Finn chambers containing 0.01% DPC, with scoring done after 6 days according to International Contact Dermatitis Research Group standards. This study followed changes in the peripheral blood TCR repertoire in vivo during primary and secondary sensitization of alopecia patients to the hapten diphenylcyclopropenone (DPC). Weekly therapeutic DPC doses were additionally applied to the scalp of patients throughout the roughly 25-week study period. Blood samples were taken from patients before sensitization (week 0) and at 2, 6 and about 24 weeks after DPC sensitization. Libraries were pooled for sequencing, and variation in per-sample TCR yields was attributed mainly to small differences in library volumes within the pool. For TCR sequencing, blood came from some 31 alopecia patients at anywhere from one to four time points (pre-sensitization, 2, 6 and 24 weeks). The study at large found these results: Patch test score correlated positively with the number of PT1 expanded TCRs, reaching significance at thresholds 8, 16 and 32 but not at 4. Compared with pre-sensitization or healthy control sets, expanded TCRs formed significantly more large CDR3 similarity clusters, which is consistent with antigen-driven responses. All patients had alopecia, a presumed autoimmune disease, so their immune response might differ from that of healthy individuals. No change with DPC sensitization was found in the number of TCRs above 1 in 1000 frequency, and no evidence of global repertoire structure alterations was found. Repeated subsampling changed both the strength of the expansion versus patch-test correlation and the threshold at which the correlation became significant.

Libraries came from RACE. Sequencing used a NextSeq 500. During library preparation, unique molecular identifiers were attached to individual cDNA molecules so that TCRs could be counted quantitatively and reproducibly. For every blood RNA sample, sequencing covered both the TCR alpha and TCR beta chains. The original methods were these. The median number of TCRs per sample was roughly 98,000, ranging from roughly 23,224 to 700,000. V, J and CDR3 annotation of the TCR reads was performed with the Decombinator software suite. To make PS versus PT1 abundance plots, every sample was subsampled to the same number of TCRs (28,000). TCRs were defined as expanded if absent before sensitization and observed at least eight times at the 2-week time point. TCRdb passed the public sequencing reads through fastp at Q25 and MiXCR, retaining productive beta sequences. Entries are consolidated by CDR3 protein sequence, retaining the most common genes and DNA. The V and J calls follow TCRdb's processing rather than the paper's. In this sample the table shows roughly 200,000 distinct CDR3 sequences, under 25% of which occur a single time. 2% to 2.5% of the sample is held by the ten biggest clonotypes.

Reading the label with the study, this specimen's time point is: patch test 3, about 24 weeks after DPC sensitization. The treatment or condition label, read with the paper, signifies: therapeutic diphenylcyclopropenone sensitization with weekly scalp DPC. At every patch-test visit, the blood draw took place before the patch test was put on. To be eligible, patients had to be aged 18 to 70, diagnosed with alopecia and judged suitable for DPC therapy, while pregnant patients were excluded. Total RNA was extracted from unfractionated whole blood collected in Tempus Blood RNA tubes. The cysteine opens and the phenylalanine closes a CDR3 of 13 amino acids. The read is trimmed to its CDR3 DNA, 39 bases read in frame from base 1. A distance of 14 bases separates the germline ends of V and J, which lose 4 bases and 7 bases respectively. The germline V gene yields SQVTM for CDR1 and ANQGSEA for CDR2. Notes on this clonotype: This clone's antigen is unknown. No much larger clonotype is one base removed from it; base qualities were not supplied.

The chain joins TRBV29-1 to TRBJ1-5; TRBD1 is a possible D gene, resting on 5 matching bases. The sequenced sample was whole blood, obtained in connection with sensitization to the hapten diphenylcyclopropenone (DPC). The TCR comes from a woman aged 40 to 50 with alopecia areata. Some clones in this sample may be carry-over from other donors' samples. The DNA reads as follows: TGCAGCGTTGGCGGTGAGGGGCGGCAGCCCCAGCATTTT. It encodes CSVGGEGRQPQHF.